Each of the 15 T cell receptor beta chains below was sequenced from the same sample in a study of radiotherapy plus CTLA-4 blockade in lung cancer. Libraries were prepared by immunoSEQ multiplex PCR; TCRdb keeps only in-frame clonotypes and omits some of them. The repertoire consists of around 37,000 clones, with 70% to 75% occurring once and the leading ten covering roughly an eighth. This specimen consisted of peripheral blood, obtained from a patient treated with radiotherapy plus ipilimumab. These receptor sequences come from a human donor with non-small cell lung cancer that progressed on radiotherapy plus ipilimumab.

This clone was counted between two and nine times. The chain carries TRBV7-6 and TRBJ2-1; a possible D gene is TRBD2 (5 bases). Germline values: CDR1 SGHVS, CDR2 FNYEAQ. Trimming took 0 bases from V and 8 from J, leaving 17 bases between them. This CDR3 contains 16 residues. The DNA for the CDR3 is TGTGCCAGCAGCTTAGCGTCTTCCGGAGCGGTCCATGAGCAGTTCTTC. The encoded protein is CASSLASSGAVHEQFF.

J is TRBJ2-1 and V is TRBV4-1; D possibly corresponds to TRBD1 (5 bases). Trimming took 1 base from V and 2 from J, leaving 9 bases between them. Germline CDR1 MGHRA, CDR2 YSYEKL. CDR3 length: 15 amino acids. In nucleotides, the CDR3 is TGCGCCAGCAGCCAAGCTGGGGCAGCCTACAATGAGCAGTTCTTC. This codes for CASSQAGAAYNEQFF.

This clone was recorded only once. The chain has TRBV28 and TRBJ1-2; D possibly corresponds to TRBD1 (6 bases). The CDR3 spans 15 residues. Germline-derived CDR1 and CDR2 are MDHEN and SYDVKM. The V and J ends lost 3 bases and 8 bases respectively, with 19 bases between them. The CDR3 spells CASSFPDGGPGGYTF. CDR3 sequence (DNA): TGTGCCAGCAGTTTCCCTGACGGGGGCCCCGGCGGCTACACCTTC.

This chain links TRBV21-1 with TRBJ2-1. TRBV21-1 is classified as a pseudogene. This CDR3 spans 14 amino acids. Here the CDR3 DNA reads TGTGCCAGCAAAAATGGGACCCAATCAGTTGAGCAGTTCTTC. Protein: CASKNGTQSVEQFF.

The chain recombines TRBV5-6 with TRBJ1-1; tentative D call: TRBD1 (6 bases). Germline-derived CDR1 and CDR2 are SGHDT and YYEEEE. The length of the CDR3 is 14 residues. Trimming took 2 bases from V and 0 from J, leaving 8 bases between them. Written as DNA, the CDR3 is TGTGCCAGCAGCTTAGGGGGGATGAACACTGAAGCTTTCTTT. Its protein is CASSLGGMNTEAFF.

The rearrangement links TRBV19 to TRBJ2-3; the D call may be TRBD1 or TRBD2 (5 bases each). CDR3 length: 14 residues. V lost 3 bases to trimming and J lost 1 base, with 8 bases between them. Germline lookup yields CDR1 LNHDA and CDR2 SQIVND (reference sequence). The CDR3 DNA sequence: TGTGCCAGTAGTATGGGGGAAGGCACAGATACGCAGTATTTT. This translates into CASSMGEGTDTQYF.

The sample holds a few counts of this clone. V and J are TRBV14 and TRBJ2-1, with D perhaps TRBD1 (6 bases). The CDR3 contains 13 residues. Between the trimmed V and J ends, which lost 6 bases and 8 bases, there was a span of 14 bases. Germline CDR1 SGHDN, CDR2 FVKESK. The CDR3 reads CASRQGQGDEQFF. The DNA of the CDR3 is TGTGCCAGCAGGCAGGGGCAAGGGGATGAGCAGTTCTTC.

The CDR3 protein is CASSSAQSYYSYEQYF. Written as DNA, the CDR3 is TGTGCCAGCAGTTCCGCGCAGAGCTACTACTCCTACGAGCAGTACTTC. The chain employs TRBV28 and TRBJ2-7; no firm D call. Germline values: CDR1 MDHEN, CDR2 SYDVKM. Deletions cut 4 bases from V and 0 bases from J, with 16 bases between. The CDR3 is 16 residues long.

The rearrangement uses TRBV5-1 and TRBJ1-6, with 7 nucleotides matching TRBD1. This CDR3 comprises 13 residues. Germline CDR1 reads SGHRS; CDR2 reads YFSETQ. The ends lost 7 bases at V and 7 bases at J; junction bases unmatched: 5. CDR3 residues: CASHGQENSPLHF. CDR3 bases: TGCGCCAGCCACGGACAGGAGAATTCACCCCTCCACTTT.

This sequence joins TRBV5-1 and TRBJ1-6; D perhaps matches TRBD1 (5 bases). CDR3 length equals 18 residues. The V gene's germline CDR1 is SGHRS and CDR2 YFSETQ. The V end lost 0 bases, the J end lost 8 bases, and 21 bases lay between the germline ends. For the CDR3, the DNA is TGCGCCAGCAGCTTGGTCTTGCGGGGCCGTTTAGCGGATTCACCCCTCCACTTT. Its protein product is CASSLVLRGRLADSPLHF.

V and J are TRBV18 and TRBJ1-2; possibly TRBD1 for D (6 bases). V was shortened by 4 bases and J by 2 bases, with 17 bases between the two germline ends. This CDR3 is 16 amino acids long. Germline lookup yields CDR1 KGHSH and CDR2 LQKENI. In DNA, the CDR3 is TGTGCCAGCTCACGGTCGGTAGGACAGCCCAACTATGGCTACACCTTC. Translating it yields CASSRSVGQPNYGYTF.

The CDR3 DNA reads as TGTGCCAGCAGTTTAACCGGGACTAGCGCATTTTTCTACGAGCAGTACTTC. Amino acid sequence: CASSLTGTSAFFYEQYF. V is TRBV28 and J is TRBJ2-7, with 10 nucleotides matching TRBD2. CDR3 length: 17 amino acids. Germline assignment: CDR1 MDHEN and CDR2 SYDVKM. V lost 2 bases and J lost 3; bases outside the gene matches: 10.

This clone was recorded a few times. The J gene is TRBJ1-1, the V gene TRBV28; the match to TRBD1 covers 8 bases. The CDR3 spans 15 residues. The germline gives CDR1 MDHEN, CDR2 SYDVKM. Trimming at V came to 6 bases and at J to 4 bases, leaving 10 bases not matched to a gene. The CDR3 is CASSPDRGGFTEAFF. CDR3 bases: TGTGCCAGCAGCCCTGACAGGGGCGGATTCACTGAAGCTTTCTTT.

This clone was found a few times. The J gene is TRBJ2-1, the V gene TRBV4-3, with D tentatively TRBD1 or TRBD2 (5 bases each). V lost 4 bases to trimming and J lost 4 bases, with 11 bases between them. Germline V gene sequence: CDR1 LGHNA, CDR2 YSLEER. CDR3 size: 14 residues. CDR3 in DNA: TGCGCCAGCAGCCTCTTCGGGGCGTACAATGAGCAGTTCTTC. Translating it yields CASSLFGAYNEQFF.

CDR3 DNA sequence: TGTGCCAGCAACTGGCCTGAAGCTTTCTTT. It yields the protein CASNWPEAFF. The rearrangement links TRBV6-1 to TRBJ1-1; D gene unclear. Trimming took 7 bases from V and 6 from J, leaving 6 bases between them. Germline V lookup: CDR1 MNHNS, CDR2 SASEGT. The CDR3 sequence is 10 residues long.